A single sample gave rise to the 4 T cell receptor beta chains below, sequenced in a study of OX40 agonist ivuxolimab in advanced cancers. The library was generated by the immunoSEQ multiplex PCR assay. TCRdb carries this immuneACCESS record with in-frame sequences only. Its versions omit some clonotypes, under half of them owing to an unresolved V gene in the studies checked, with the rest unexplained. Recorded for this sample are around 20,000 clones; 80% to 90% of them occurred a single time. The biggest ten clones account for 3% to 3.5% of the sample. Material: CD4+ or CD8+ T cells sorted from blood, obtained in a trial of the OX40 agonist ivuxolimab. These receptors were obtained from an adult with an advanced solid tumor such as melanoma, head and neck, liver or kidney cancer.

This clone was counted once. The rearrangement links TRBV7-3 to TRBJ2-3; 9 nucleotides agree with TRBD2. Germline assignment: CDR1 SGHTA and CDR2 FQGTGA. The ends lost 3 bases at V and 4 bases at J; junction bases unmatched: 11. The CDR3 is made up of 17 amino acids. The CDR3 loop reads CASSLGPPGLAPDTQYF. The CDR3 region has the DNA TGTGCCAGCAGCTTGGGGCCTCCGGGACTAGCCCCAGATACGCAGTATTTT.

The chain uses TRBV18 and TRBJ2-5, with 7 bases fitting TRBD2. The V gene's germline CDR1 is KGHSH and CDR2 LQKENI. J gave up 1 base and V 6 bases, and 2 bases lay outside the gene matches. The CDR3 is made up of 13 amino acids. For the CDR3, the DNA is TGTGCCAGCTCCGGGGGGAGCCAAGAGACCCAGTACTTC. Amino acid sequence: CASSGGSQETQYF.

The gene calls are TRBV4-2 and TRBJ2-1; 11 nucleotides align to TRBD2. The CDR3 consists of 14 residues. Germline CDR1 is LGHNA and CDR2 is YNFKEQ. With V trimmed by 4 bases and J by 4 bases, 0 bases remained unmatched. The CDR3 protein is CASSRTSGYNEQFF. The CDR3 DNA reads as TGTGCCAGCAGCCGGACTAGCGGGTACAATGAGCAGTTCTTC.

The rearrangement links TRBV10-3 to TRBJ1-6; possible D gene TRBD1, 6 bases. In germline, CDR1 is ENHRY, CDR2 SYGVKD. CDR3 length: 14 amino acids. Deletions cut 9 bases from V and 7 bases from J, with 16 bases between. CDR3 in amino acids: CAIRQASGNSPLHF. CDR3 bases: TGTGCCATAAGACAGGCCTCAGGGAATTCACCCCTCCACTTT.